The rows below give T cell receptor beta chains drawn from one sample of a study of Ad26.COV2.S vaccination and SARS-CoV-2 variants. The method was immunoSEQ multiplex PCR; TCRdb's version includes in-frame clones alone and lacks a portion of them. The sample has hundreds of thousands of clones, 80% to 95% seen once. Specimen: peripheral blood, collected in a trial of Ad26.COV2.S vaccine versus placebo. All receptors come from a person aged 18-60 years who received the Ad26.COV2.S COVID-19 vaccine or a placebo. Each CDR3 is given without its conserved first and last residue. A D gene is named only where the DNA matches it firmly.

v_call,d_call,j_call,cdr3_aa
TRBV7-2,-,TRBJ2-1,ASSARPGGSSYNEQF
TRBV29-1,-,TRBJ1-2,SVGDNYGYT
TRBV4-3,TRBD1,TRBJ1-3,ASSQDRGSGNTIY
TRBV18,-,TRBJ2-7,ASSPVQSYEQY
TRBV11-2,-,TRBJ1-1,ASSLDGVNTEAF
TRBV20-1,-,TRBJ1-1,SAENTEAF
TRBV5-1,-,TRBJ2-7,ASSLVAAQGAYEQY
TRBV12-3/TRBV12-4,TRBD1,TRBJ1-1,ASSLANTGAAF
TRBV21-1,-,TRBJ2-7,ASSSPWGGSYEQY
TRBV7-2,-,TRBJ2-3,ASSIGGSMDTQY
TRBV5-4,-,TRBJ1-2,ASRVGQLETYGYT
TRBV5-6,TRBD1,TRBJ1-2,ASSLGQGARGYT
TRBV6-2/TRBV6-3,-,TRBJ1-4,ASSSRGGDEKLF
TRBV5-5,TRBD1,TRBJ1-5,ASSARPGQGAGNQPQH
TRBV19,-,TRBJ1-5,ASSMGMDNQPQH
TRBV6-2/TRBV6-3,TRBD1,TRBJ2-2,ASSRQGPGELF
TRBV24-1,TRBD2,TRBJ2-1,ATSGGLAGGPSEQF
TRBV4-1,-,TRBJ2-3,ASSGYSGTSTDTQY
TRBV12-5,-,TRBJ2-1,ASGLVGIFNEQF
TRBV3-1/TRBV3-2,-,TRBJ1-3,ASSLGRTYGNTIY
TRBV29-1,-,TRBJ2-7,SVEDRITGRW
TRBV9,-,TRBJ2-3,ASSVYVGDTQY
TRBV6-6,TRBD2,TRBJ2-7,ASSYSGEGSYEQY
TRBV3-1/TRBV3-2,-,TRBJ2-1,ASSQDGWYNEQF
TRBV19,-,TRBJ1-1,ASSIGSQGIYTEAF
TRBV19,-,TRBJ1-1,ASSAVNTEAF
TRBV27,-,TRBJ1-5,ASSLSTGNQPQH
TRBV6-5,-,TRBJ1-2,ASSSLAANPDYGYT
TRBV7-9,TRBD1,TRBJ2-1,ASSLAGGQEQF
TRBV4-1,TRBD1,TRBJ1-5,ASSQEWPGTVHQPQH
TRBV9,-,TRBJ1-6,ASSAGVSYNSPLH
TRBV7-2,TRBD1,TRBJ2-7,ASSPGTVSYEQY
TRBV2,TRBD1,TRBJ1-4,ASSNRGGANEKLF
TRBV7-2,TRBD2,TRBJ2-1,ASSLGGRGHNEQF
TRBV19,TRBD2,TRBJ2-1,ASSRVGLAGSFSYNEQF
TRBV7-2,-,TRBJ2-3,ASSLVVGETDTQY
TRBV25-1,-,TRBJ2-7,ASSDWSYEQY
TRBV10-3,-,TRBJ1-2,ATLRQPNYGYT
TRBV11-1,-,TRBJ2-5,ASSPKGRGTRTQY
TRBV6-5,-,TRBJ2-3,ASSRDRGGTDTQY
TRBV9,-,TRBJ2-1,ASSVEGGPVSYNEQF
TRBV19,TRBD1,TRBJ2-1,ASSFARGLNEQF
TRBV10-3,TRBD1,TRBJ2-3,AIKGQSTDTQY
TRBV3-1/TRBV3-2,TRBD2,TRBJ2-3,ASSQDQRESTDTQY